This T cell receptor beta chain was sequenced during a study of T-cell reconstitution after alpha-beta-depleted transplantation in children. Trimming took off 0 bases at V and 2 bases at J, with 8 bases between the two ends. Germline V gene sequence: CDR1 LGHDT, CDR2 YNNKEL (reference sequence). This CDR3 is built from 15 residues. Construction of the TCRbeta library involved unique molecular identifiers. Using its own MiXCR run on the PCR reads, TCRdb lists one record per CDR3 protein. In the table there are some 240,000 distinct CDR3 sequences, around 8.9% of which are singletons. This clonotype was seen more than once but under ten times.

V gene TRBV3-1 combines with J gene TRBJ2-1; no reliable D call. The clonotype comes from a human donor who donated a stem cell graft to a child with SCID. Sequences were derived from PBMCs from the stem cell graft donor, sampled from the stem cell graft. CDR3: CASSQDRAAYNEQFF. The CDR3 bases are TGTGCCAGCAGCCAAGATCGGGCGGCCTACAATGAGCAGTTCTTC.